This T cell receptor (beta chain) was sequenced in a study of blood T cell repertoires in COVID-19. At the level of the study: COVID-19 samples from acute and convalescent phases originated in the United States, Italy and Spain. From T cells, B-cell-depleted T cells, or PBMCs came the material, which was cDNA or gDNA.

V dropped 7 bases and J dropped 2; count of bases not matched to a gene: 3. Germline CDR1 and CDR2: MNHEY and SVGAGI. The CDR3 runs to 14 residues. Per the authors' pipeline: Reference gene primer amplification yielded estimated nucleated cell counts. Method: immunoSEQ multiplex PCR; TCRdb's copy keeps in-frame clones and lacks some. V and J calls and clone size follow that table, whereas D and trimming were derived from the DNA. The sample comprises 80,000 to 95,000 clones, roughly 84% of which are singletons, and 30% to 35% rests with the top ten. The sequenced sample consisted of peripheral blood. This TCR was recovered from a woman of 80 years or more with active or convalescent COVID-19. The V and J genes are TRBV6-5 and TRBJ2-7; 12 nucleotides line up with TRBD1. As DNA, the CDR3 is TGTGCCAGCACGCGGGACAGGGGGCCCTACGAGCAGTACTTC. Its protein product is CASTRDRGPYEQYF.